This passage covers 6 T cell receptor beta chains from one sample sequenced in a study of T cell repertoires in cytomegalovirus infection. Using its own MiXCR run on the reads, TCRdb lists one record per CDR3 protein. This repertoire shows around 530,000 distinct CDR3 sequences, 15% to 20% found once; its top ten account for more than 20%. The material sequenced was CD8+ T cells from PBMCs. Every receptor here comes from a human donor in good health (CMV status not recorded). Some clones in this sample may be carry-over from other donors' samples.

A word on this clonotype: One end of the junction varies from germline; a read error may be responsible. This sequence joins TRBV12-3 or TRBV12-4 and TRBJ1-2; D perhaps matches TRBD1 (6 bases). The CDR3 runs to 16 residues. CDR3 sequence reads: CASTIKPVQGPTRGTF. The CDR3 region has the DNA TGTGCAAGCACCATAAAGCCGGTACAGGGACCAACCCGGGGCACCTTC.

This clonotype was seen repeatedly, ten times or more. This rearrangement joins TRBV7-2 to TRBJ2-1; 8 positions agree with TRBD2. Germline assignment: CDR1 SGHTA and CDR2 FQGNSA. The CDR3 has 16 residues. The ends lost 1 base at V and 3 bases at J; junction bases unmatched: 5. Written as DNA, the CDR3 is TGTGCCAGCAGCTTAGATCCGCTAGCGGGCTACAATGAGCAGTTCTTC. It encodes CASSLDPLAGYNEQFF.

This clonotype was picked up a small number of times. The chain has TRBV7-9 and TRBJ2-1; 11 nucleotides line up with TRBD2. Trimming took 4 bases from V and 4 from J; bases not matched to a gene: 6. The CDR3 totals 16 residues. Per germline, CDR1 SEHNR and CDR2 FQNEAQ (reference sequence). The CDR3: CASSSSGTSGYNEQFF. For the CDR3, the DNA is TGTGCCAGCAGCTCCTCCGGGACTAGCGGATACAATGAGCAGTTCTTC.

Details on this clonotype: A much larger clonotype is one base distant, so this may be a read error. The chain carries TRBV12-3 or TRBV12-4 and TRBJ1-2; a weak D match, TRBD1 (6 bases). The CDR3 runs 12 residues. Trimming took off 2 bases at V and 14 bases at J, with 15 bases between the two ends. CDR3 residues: CASSLRARGETF. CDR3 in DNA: TGTGCCAGCAGTTTAAGGGCCAGGGGTGAAACCTTC.

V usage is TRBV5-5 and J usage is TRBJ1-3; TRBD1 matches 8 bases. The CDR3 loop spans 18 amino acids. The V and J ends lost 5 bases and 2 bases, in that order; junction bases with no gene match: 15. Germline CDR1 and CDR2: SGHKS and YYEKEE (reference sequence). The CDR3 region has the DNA TGTGCCAGCAGAGGACAGGGTCGACCCCCCAACGCTGGAAACACCATATATTTT. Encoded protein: CASRGQGRPPNAGNTIYF. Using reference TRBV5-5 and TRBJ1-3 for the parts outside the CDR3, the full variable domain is DAGVTQSPTHLIKTRGQQVTLRCSPISGHKSVSWYQQVLGQGPQFIFQYYEKEERGRGNFPDRFSARQFPNYSSELNVNALLLGDSALYLCASRGQGRPPNAGNTIYFGEGSWLTVV.

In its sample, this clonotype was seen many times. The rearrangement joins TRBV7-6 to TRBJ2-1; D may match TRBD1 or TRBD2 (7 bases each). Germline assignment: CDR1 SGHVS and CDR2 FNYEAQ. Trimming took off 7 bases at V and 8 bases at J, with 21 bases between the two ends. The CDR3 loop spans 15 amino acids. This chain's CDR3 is CASTPGGGGLDEQFF. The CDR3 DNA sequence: TGTGCCAGCACCCCGGGGGGAGGGGGCTTGGATGAGCAGTTCTTC.